One sample yielded the 2 T cell receptor beta chains listed below, sequenced in a study of T cells in localized non-small cell lung cancer. Method: immunoSEQ multiplex PCR; TCRdb's copy keeps in-frame clones and lacks some. This table holds fewer than 35,000 clones, around 90% found once. The sample consisted of peripheral blood mononuclear cells, taken before any cancer treatment. These receptors were taken from a man aged 35-75 years with stage III lung adenocarcinoma.

The chain uses TRBV19 and TRBJ1-6; perhaps TRBD1 as D (5 bases). CDR3 length: 13 residues. Germline V gives CDR1 LNHDA, CDR2 SQIVND (reference sequence). V was clipped by 5 bases and J by 8 bases, with 10 bases between them. The CDR3, as DNA: TGTGCCAGTAGTGCAGGGTATTATTCACCCCTCCACTTT. Its translation: CASSAGYYSPLHF. The full variable domain, completed using reference TRBV19 and TRBJ1-6, is DGGITQSPKYLFRKEGQNVTLSCEQNLNHDAMYWYRQDPGQGLRLIYYSQIVNDFQKGDIAEGYSVSREKKESFPLTVTSAQKNPTAFYLCASSAGYYSPLHFGNGTRLTVT.

Points on this clone: Other DNA sequences in this sample translate to the same CDR3. J is TRBJ1-4 and V is TRBV4-3; 7 bases line up with TRBD1. This CDR3 is built from 13 residues. The J segment lost 8 bases and the V segment lost 4 bases, leaving 4 bases of the junction unmatched. Germline V gene data show CDR1 as LGHNA and CDR2 as YSLEER. This chain's CDR3 is CASSPQQGEKLFF. The CDR3, as DNA: TGCGCCAGCAGCCCCCAACAGGGGGAAAAACTGTTTTTT.